This entry concerns a single TCR beta chain. The germline V and J ends were trimmed by 4 bases and 0 bases, with 7 bases remaining between them. Germline CDR1 SQVTM, CDR2 ANQGSEA. CDR3 size: 14 residues. The data were taken from a study of blood T cells in healthy people across ages. Then a second PCR, running about 6 to 12 cycles, was carried out with a sample-barcoded 5' primer and a J-beta primer mix. TCRdb ran MiXCR on the 5' RACE reads and lists one entry per CDR3 protein. The sample includes hundreds of thousands of distinct CDR3 sequences, roughly three fifths of them seen just once. The chain combines TRBV29-1 with TRBJ2-6, with D unclear. Sequencing used blood. The sequence derives from a middle-aged man in good health. The CDR3 spells CSVGIHSGANVLTF. CDR3 in DNA: TGCAGCGTTGGAATCCACTCTGGGGCCAACGTCCTGACTTTC.